What follows describes a single T cell receptor beta chain. No antigen is known for it. PCR involved 60 Vbeta and 13 Jbeta primers. Assay used: immunoSEQ multiplex PCR; TCRdb lists only in-frame clones, some missing. The data hold about 180,000 clones, with approximately 84% observed a single time. This sample was taken from a study of cytomegalovirus exposure and HLA in healthy donors. Study-level findings and limits: An analysis was carried out at a later point. It showed that HLA-associated TCR beta chains were more clonally expanded than equally common non-associated chains. 150 to 200 TCR beta chains were listed as cytomegalovirus-associated.

After removal of 6 bases from V and 2 bases from J, the junction contained 8 bases not matched to a gene. Looked up from germline, CDR1 is WNHNN and CDR2 is SYGVQD (reference sequence). This CDR3 spans 15 amino acids. Sequencing was performed on PBMCs. This chain connects TRBV10-1 to TRBJ2-3, with 7 bases that match TRBD2. This TCR derives from a boy aged 2 to 10 in good health and CMV-seronegative. As DNA, the CDR3 is TGCGCCAGCAGCGACGGACTAGGCCCCACAGATACGCAGTATTTT. Translation gives CASSDGLGPTDTQYF.